This T cell receptor beta chain was observed in a study of shared clonotypes between healthy human individuals. Study-level results: The expectation was that sequencing depth would affect clonotype sharing among donors.

With respect to this clone: Its antigen remains unknown.

The CDR3 sequence is 15 residues long. J gave up 0 bases and V 5 bases, and 4 bases lay outside the gene matches. CDR1 is MDHEN and CDR2 is SYDVKM in the germline V gene. Profiled with immunoSEQ multiplex PCR; TCRdb holds only in-frame clones, not every one. The sample has about 470,000 clones, roughly 80% seen once. Sequenced material: PBMCs. The rearrangement links TRBV28 to TRBJ2-4; 7 bases are a match to TRBD1. The TCR comes from a middle-aged woman in good health. Some clones in this sample may be carry-over from other donors' samples. Here the CDR3 reads CASSTWTGAKNIQYF. CDR3 coding DNA: TGTGCCAGCAGTACTTGGACAGGAGCCAAAAACATTCAGTACTTC.